What follows is one T cell receptor (beta chain) and its context. This CDR3 has 13 amino acids. V was clipped by 5 bases and J by 10 bases, with 15 bases between them. Per germline, CDR1 MNHEY and CDR2 SMNVEV (reference sequence). The sample comes from a study of T cell changes during pregnancy in multiple sclerosis. The method was immunoSEQ multiplex PCR; TCRdb's version includes in-frame clones alone and lacks a portion of them. The data show some 74,000 clones, around 94% seen once. The chain is built from TRBV27 and TRBJ1-3; D gene uncertain. The sample consisted of peripheral blood, taken before pregnancy. The clonotype was recovered from a female donor with multiple sclerosis, enrolled in a pregnancy study. CDR3 coding DNA: TGTGCCAGCAGTGGACTTCCTCCCCGGACCATATATTTT. Translated, it gives CASSGLPPRTIYF.